The sequence of this T cell receptor (beta chain) was determined in a study of blood T cell repertoires in COVID-19. About the research overall: Samples came from the United States, Italy and Spain, spanning acute and convalescent COVID-19. From T cells, B-cell-depleted T cells, or PBMCs came the material, which was cDNA or gDNA.

Per the study methods: From reference gene primer amplification, estimates of nucleated cell counts were derived. Method: immunoSEQ multiplex PCR; TCRdb's copy keeps in-frame clones and lacks some. V and J calls and clone size come straight from that table; D and trimming were deduced from the DNA. Of about 120,000 clones listed, about 79% are singletons. Trimming left V 4 bases short and J 4 bases short, with 13 bases between. The CDR3 has 14 amino acids. From germline, CDR1 is LGHDT and CDR2 YNNKEL (reference sequence). The sample consisted of peripheral blood. The J gene is TRBJ1-1, the V gene TRBV3-1 (or the pseudogene TRBV3-2); D is ambiguous. The sequence came from a woman aged 65 to 85 with acute or convalescent COVID-19. The CDR3 protein is CASSPYDAGTEAFF. The DNA for the CDR3 is TGTGCCAGCAGCCCCTACGATGCGGGCACTGAAGCTTTCTTT.